Sequencing of this T cell receptor (beta chain) was carried out in a study of T cells in Graves' hyperthyroidism and ophthalmopathy (dated by TCRdb to about 2019). General notes on the study: Peripheral blood was sampled at the time of initial diagnosis, prior to any treatment. A discovery cohort of approximately 97 patients, about 40 with Graves' ophthalmopathy and roughly 59 with stable Graves' hyperthyroidism, was used to find distinguishing TCR V-J signatures. An independent validation cohort of 18 to 20 hyperthyroidism patients and roughly 16 patients who later progressed to ophthalmopathy tested prospective prediction of ophthalmopathy. The 75 to 100 discovery patients were randomly split 7:3 into training and test sets. Thyroid tissue and blood T-cell repertoires from several Graves' hyperthyroidism patients were also compared in the study. After blood sampling, hyperthyroidism patients were treated with methimazole at a starting dose of 30 mg daily, and ophthalmopathy patients were treated with high-dose intravenous methylprednisolone. The paper describes TCR Vbeta CDR3 sequencing of fewer than 150 peripheral blood samples, made up of 43 ophthalmopathy patients, roughly 75 hyperthyroidism patients and 17 progressor patients. Findings and caveats that apply to the study as a whole: Most expanded thyroid clonotypes (frequency above 0.001) were also found in blood, which suggests that blood repertoires may mirror thyroid immune responses. Sample size was not statistically predetermined, and blinding of investigators to group allocation was not performed. Ophthalmopathy was separated from stable hyperthyroidism by a 13 V-J signature model, with roughly 88% sensitivity and approximately 81% specificity obtained in cross-validation and 80%/75% obtained in testing. In validation, the model predicted progression to ophthalmopathy with around 71% sensitivity and less than 80% specificity, a median of 6.5 months before onset.

Graves' hyperthyroidism was defined as stable when no progression to ophthalmopathy occurred over 18 months of follow-up. Hyperthyroidism patients were newly diagnosed, had a disease duration of under 2 months, and were aged 18 to 65 years. Exclusion was applied to patients with uncontrolled infections, other autoimmune diseases, pregnancy or lactation. Diagnoses were established on the basis of clinical symptoms, serum thyroxine and TRAb, thyroid ultrasound, and orbital computed tomography. PBMCs were isolated from about 10 ml of fresh peripheral blood by Ficoll-Paque density gradient centrifugation. Total RNA was extracted using Trizol reagent, and RNA quality was assessed on an Agilent 2100 Bioanalyzer. Comment on this clonotype: This receptor's antigen is unknown. There are no base qualities to consult, and no much larger clone falls within one base.

V is pared back by 1 base and J by 10 bases, with 10 bases lying between the germline termini. The CDR3 runs 12 residues from the cysteine to the phenylalanine. Here the CDR3 DNA is all that survives: 36 bases in frame from base 1. CDR1 and CDR2 were assigned from the germline V gene as SGHTA and FQGTGA. The TCR beta CDR3 regions were amplified from RNA transcripts. The TCR CDR3 was subjected to a first round of RT-PCR using the HTBI primer set and the Qiagen OneStep RT-PCR kit. Libraries were constructed in a second round of multiplex PCR, after which size selection and purification were carried out. The libraries were sequenced on an Illumina HiSeq2000 using paired-end 100 bp reads. Processing in the source paper ran as follows. Raw data were processed with SOAPnuke, discarding reads with adapters, uncalled bases, mean Phred below 15, or no exact constant-primer or identifier match. High-quality paired reads were merged with COPE v1.2.5, and unique nucleotide sequences were defined as clonotypes. MiTCR v1.1 was used to align clonotypes to the IMGT TRBV, TRBD and TRBJ reference segments. Only V-J combinations with frequency above 0.0001, covering roughly 99% of repertoires, were analysed. A TCS score was defined as the ratio of F50 (clonal expansion) to E x V (chaos), with BLOSUM62-based TCRdist applied between CDR3 peptides within each V-J. Welch's t-statistics and random forest reduced some 510 V-J features to 13, which were used in a naive Bayes classifier (R e1071). TCRdb ran its own pipeline on the public reads, namely fastp trimming at Q25 and MiXCR clone calling, and kept in-frame beta chains. A single entry per CDR3 protein holds the most common genes and DNA from its merged rows. The V and J calls reflect TCRdb's pipeline rather than the authors' work. The sample includes 540,000 or so distinct CDR3 sequences, with about a sixth observed a single time. Roughly 7.3% of the sample goes to the ten largest clones.

The V and J segments used are TRBV7-3 and TRBJ1-1, with the D gene call left open. The TCR originated in a woman under 40 with Graves' hyperthyroidism. Material for sequencing was blood. The CDR3 region has the sequence CASSLRRVLAFF. At the DNA level, the sequence is TGTGCCAGCAGCTTAAGAAGGGTTCTAGCTTTCTTT.